This passage covers 7 T cell receptor beta chains from one sample sequenced in a study of blood T cell repertoires in COVID-19. Some clones are missing from TCRdb's copy, which holds only in-frame ones; the method was immunoSEQ multiplex PCR. The sample carries 69,000 or so clones, 90% recorded once. The material sequenced was peripheral blood. The receptors come from a man in his fifties or sixties with acute or convalescent COVID-19.

The chain links TRBV2 to TRBJ1-2; 7 bases match TRBD1. CDR1 SNHLY and CDR2 FYNNEI come from the germline V gene. The CDR3 length is 13 residues. J lost 5 bases, V lost 6 bases, and 6 bases had no gene match. The CDR3 sequence is CASSGDSTYGYTF. Written as DNA, the CDR3 is TGTGCCAGCAGCGGGGACAGTACATATGGCTACACCTTC.

The chain employs TRBV27 and TRBJ1-2; 10 nucleotides align to TRBD1. V was pared by 6 bases and J by 4 bases, with 8 bases of the junction left unmatched. Germline CDR1 and CDR2: MNHEY and SMNVEV (reference sequence). This CDR3 has 15 amino acids. As DNA, the CDR3 is TGTGCCAGCAGCCCGACAGGGGGCTTCGCCTATGGCTACACCTTC. Translated, it gives CASSPTGGFAYGYTF.

The gene calls are TRBV5-8 and TRBJ2-5; D is perhaps TRBD2 (5 bases). V lost 6 bases and J lost 2, with 17 bases in between. Germline V lookup: CDR1 SGHTS, CDR2 YDEGEE. The CDR3 is made up of 15 amino acids. The CDR3 nucleotides are TGTGCCAGCATCCCTTCTCCGGGGTTTCAAGAGACCCAGTACTTC. It encodes CASIPSPGFQETQYF.

V is TRBV19 and J is TRBJ1-5; 8 bases map to TRBD1. Unmatched junction bases numbered 5, after V lost 4 bases and J lost 3 bases. CDR3 length: 15 amino acids. Germline CDR1 and CDR2: LNHDA and SQIVND (reference sequence). CDR3 in amino acids: CASSKGQVNNQPQHF. In DNA, the CDR3 is TGTGCCAGTAGTAAGGGACAGGTAAACAATCAGCCCCAGCATTTT.

The J gene is TRBJ2-3, the V gene TRBV19, with 11 bases matching TRBD2. Germline V gives CDR1 LNHDA, CDR2 SQIVND (reference sequence). The CDR3 is 16 amino acids. With V trimmed by 1 base and J by 4 bases, 4 bases remained unmatched. CDR3 coding DNA: TGTGCCAGTAGTATAGTCCTAGCGGGAGGATCAGATACGCAGTATTTT. It is translated as CASSIVLAGGSDTQYF.

This chain links TRBV5-1 with TRBJ2-7; 7 bases are shared with TRBD1. This CDR3 spans 14 amino acids. Trimming cost V 3 bases and J 6 bases; bases outside gene matches: 9. CDR1 and CDR2 from the germline V gene are SGHRS and YFSETQ. The CDR3 is CASSSTAGGSEQYF. In DNA form, the CDR3 reads TGCGCCAGCAGCTCAACGGCAGGGGGAAGCGAGCAGTACTTC.

A single count supports this clone. V and J are TRBV19 and TRBJ2-3, with 7 bases lining up with TRBD2. The V gene end was trimmed by 8 bases and the J gene end by 0 bases; junction bases not matched to a gene: 8. Germline CDR1 is LNHDA and CDR2 is SQIVND (reference sequence). The CDR3 has 15 amino acids. CDR3 DNA: TGTGCCAGTCGGCCAATGGGACTAAGCACAGATACGCAGTATTTT. This translates into CASRPMGLSTDTQYF.